The 15 T cell receptor beta chains given below trace back to one sample, sequenced in a study of regulatory T cells in long-lasting Graves disease. Time point of the sample: newly diagnosed GD, antithyroid drugs for less than 3 months. The TCR library was made from RNA that had been extracted from PBMCs in TRIzol. CDR3 regions were amplified by Arm-PCR using iRepertoire HTBI primers to build TCR beta libraries. Via MiXCR, TCRdb re-called the multiplex PCR reads, giving one row per CDR3 protein. Among some 250,000 distinct CDR3 sequences listed, more than 15% were seen once. This sample was shared with a second study, whose subject was T cells in Graves' hyperthyroidism and ophthalmopathy.

The source material was peripheral blood mononuclear cells (PBMCs), sampled at new diagnosis, from a patient treated with antithyroid drugs. These receptors all come from a young woman with Graves disease.

This clonotype came up many times. The J gene is TRBJ2-2, the V gene TRBV25-1; tentatively, D is TRBD2 (6 bases). Trimming removed 6 bases from V and 5 bases from J, with 10 bases in between. The CDR3 consists of 13 residues. Germline V gives CDR1 MGHDK, CDR2 SYGVNS. The CDR3 region is CASRGTATGELFF. CDR3 DNA sequence: TGTGCCAGCAGAGGGACTGCAACCGGGGAGCTGTTTTTT. Full variable domain (missing parts from reference TRBV25-1 and TRBJ2-2): EADIYQTPRYLVIGTGKKITLECSQTMGHDKMYWYQQDPGMELHLIHYSYGVNSTEKGDLSSESTVSRIRTEHFPLTLESARPSHTSQYLCASRGTATGELFFGEGSRLTVL.

This clonotype was recorded at least ten times. This sequence joins TRBV27 and TRBJ2-7, with unresolved D. The CDR3 totals 13 residues. The germline V and J ends were trimmed by 1 base and 5 bases, with 9 bases remaining between them. CDR1 MNHEY and CDR2 SMNVEV come from the germline V gene (reference sequence). The CDR3 bases are TGTGCCAGCAGTTTATGGGCGCAGAACGAGCAGTACTTC. Its translation: CASSLWAQNEQYF.

In this sample, this clonotype turned up many times. The V call is TRBV4-1, the J call TRBJ2-6, with 10 bases fitting TRBD2. The germline CDR1 and CDR2 sequences are MGHRA and YSYEKL. V shed 4 bases, J shed 1 base, and the junction held 16 bases outside the gene matches. The CDR3 is 21 residues long. The CDR3 loop reads CASSPRGAGGPNYSGANVLTF. In nucleotides, the CDR3 is TGCGCCAGCAGCCCACGAGGAGCGGGGGGGCCGAATTATTCTGGGGCCAACGTCCTGACTTTC.

This clonotype was counted at least ten times. The DNA of the CDR3 is TGTGCCAGCAGCGCTGACACCGGGAGTAATGGCTACACCTTC. Its protein product is CASSADTGSNGYTF. The chain links TRBV6-4 to TRBJ1-2; D unclear. V was clipped by 6 bases and J by 6 bases, with 17 bases between them. This CDR3 region has 14 residues. Germline V gives CDR1 MRHNA, CDR2 SNTAGT.

This clonotype was observed a handful of times. The chain links TRBV6-1 to TRBJ1-2, with TRBD1 matching 9 bases. The germline V gene encodes CDR1 MNHNS and CDR2 SASEGT. The trim removed 6 bases at V and 5 bases at J, leaving 7 bases unmatched. The CDR3 spans 14 residues. CDR3 in DNA: TGTGCCAGCAGCTCCGGGACAGGGTCGTATGGCTACACCTTC. This codes for CASSSGTGSYGYTF.

This clonotype was recorded many times. The rearrangement uses TRBV12-3 or TRBV12-4 and TRBJ1-1; D is ambiguous. The CDR3 has 12 residues. V lost 3 bases to trimming and J lost 3 bases, with 5 bases between them. For the CDR3, the DNA is TGTGCCAGCAGTTTGATCTACACTGAAGCTTTCTTT. Residues: CASSLIYTEAFF.

This clonotype showed up many times. The chain uses TRBV18 and TRBJ2-3, with D perhaps TRBD1 or TRBD2 (5 bases each). Germline V lookup: CDR1 KGHSH, CDR2 LQKENI. The V and J ends lost 6 bases and 0 bases respectively, with 16 bases between them. The CDR3 contains 16 residues. DNA for the CDR3: TGTGCCAGCTCCTCCTCGGGGACGTTTAGCACAGATACGCAGTATTTT. Residues: CASSSSGTFSTDTQYF.

This clonotype appeared many times. The V gene is TRBV29-1, the J gene TRBJ1-2, with 9 bases that match TRBD1. Germline values: CDR1 SQVTM, CDR2 ANQGSEA. V lost 0 bases to trimming and J lost 6 bases; unmatched junction nucleotides: 8. The CDR3 totals 15 residues. The CDR3 DNA reads as TGCAGCGTTGAAGACCGAAACAGGGGGCCTAATGGCTACACCTTC. Translation gives CSVEDRNRGPNGYTF.

This clonotype appeared a few times. Being one base from a much bigger clone, this may be a read error. The J gene is TRBJ1-5, the V gene TRBV5-1; D is unclear. Germline loops: CDR1 SGHRS, CDR2 YFSETQ. The CDR3 consists of 14 residues. CDR3 bases: TGCGCCAGCAACTTGCACAGTGGCAATCAGCCCCAGCATTTT. The encoded protein is CASNLHSGNQPQHF.

As for this clonotype: This may come from a read error, since a much larger clone is one base off. This chain joins TRBV19 and TRBJ1-2; 8 positions match TRBD1. Germline-derived CDR1 and CDR2 are LNHDA and SQIVND (reference sequence). The CDR3 is 14 residues long. CDR3 nucleotide sequence: TGTGCCAGTGAGGAGGGACAGGCTAACTATGGCTGCACCTTC. Its translation is CASEEGQANYGCTF. The full variable domain, with the rest looked up from reference TRBV19 and TRBJ1-2, is DGGITQSPKYLFRKEGQNVTLSCEQNLNHDAMYWYRQDPGQGLRLIYYSQIVNDFQKGDIAEGYSVSREKKESFPLTVTSAQKNPTAFYLCASEEGQANYGCTFGSGTRLTVV.

This clonotype was observed many times. The V and J genes are TRBV20-1 and TRBJ2-3; 7 positions agree with TRBD1. This CDR3 spans 13 amino acids. In germline, CDR1 is DFQATT, CDR2 SNEGSKA (reference sequence). CDR3 DNA: TGCAGCGCCAGGGACAGAAACACAGATACGCAGTATTTT. Its translation: CSARDRNTDTQYF.

Ten or more counts support this clonotype. The V and J genes are TRBV12-3 or TRBV12-4 and TRBJ2-1; D unclear. The CDR3 covers 13 residues. Deletions cut 3 bases from V and 7 bases from J, with 10 bases between. CDR3 amino acids: CASSFWGMNEQFF. CDR3 nucleotides: TGTGCCAGCAGTTTTTGGGGAATGAATGAGCAGTTCTTC.

The sample holds many counts of this clonotype. One end of the junction fails to match germline, which may point to a read error. This chain joins TRBV11-2 and TRBJ1-2; D is possibly TRBD1 (6 bases). CDR3 length: 15 residues. Germline CDR1 SGHAT, CDR2 FQNNGV. CDR3 bases: TGTGCCAGCAGCATGGGACATACTCGGGACTATGACTACACCTTC. It specifies CASSMGHTRDYDYTF.

This clonotype was counted between two and nine times. Just one base apart from a much larger clone, this may be a read error. The chain links TRBV18 to TRBJ2-3; D possibly uses TRBD1 or TRBD2 (6 bases each). The CDR3 is 14 residues long. With 3 bases removed from V and 6 bases from J, the gap between germline ends came to 13 bases. Germline CDR1 KGHSH, CDR2 LQKENI. CDR3 bases: TGTGCCAGCTCACCCCCGGGGGCCCCGGATACGCAGTATTTT. It yields the protein CASSPPGAPDTQYF.

This clonotype came up many times. The V and J genes are TRBV10-3 and TRBJ2-2; 9 bases match TRBD1. CDR1 is ENHRY, CDR2 SYGVKD, per germline. There are 17 residues in the CDR3. With 4 bases clipped from V and 0 bases from J, the junction kept 6 bases outside the gene matches. The CDR3 loop reads CAISATGGTSNTGELFF. CDR3 in DNA: TGTGCCATCAGTGCGACAGGGGGAACCTCGAACACCGGGGAGCTGTTTTTT.